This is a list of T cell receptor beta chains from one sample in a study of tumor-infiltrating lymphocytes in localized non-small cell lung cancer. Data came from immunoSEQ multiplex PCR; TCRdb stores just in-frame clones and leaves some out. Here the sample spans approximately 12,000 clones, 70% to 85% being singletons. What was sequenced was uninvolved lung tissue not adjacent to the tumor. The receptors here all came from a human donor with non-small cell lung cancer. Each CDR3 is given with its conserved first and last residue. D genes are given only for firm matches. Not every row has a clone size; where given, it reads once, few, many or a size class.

TGCGCCAGCAGCCAAGATACGTCCCCTGAAGCTTTCTTT	CASSQDTSPEAFF	TRBV4-3	NA	NA	13	TRBJ1-1
TGTGCCAGCAGTGAATATAAGGGGGAGACCCAGTACTTC	CASSEYKGETQYF	TRBV6-1	NA	NA	13	TRBJ2-5
TGTGCCAGCAGTTGGGACAGGGTGTCCTTC	CASSWDRVSF	TRBV2	TRBD1	NA	10	TRBJ1-2
TGTGCCAGCATTCCCTACGAGCAGTACTTC	CASIPYEQYF	TRBV25-1	NA	NA	10	TRBJ2-7
TGTGCCAGCAGCTCGGACAAGCAGGCTGTGTACGAGCAGTACTTC	CASSSDKQAVYEQYF	TRBV7-9	NA	few	15	TRBJ2-7
TGCAGCGTGGCCCCCCCGGGACAGGGGGTGAATGGCTACACCTTC	CSVAPPGQGVNGYTF	TRBV29-1	TRBD1	NA	15	TRBJ1-2
TGTGCCAGCAGTTCTCCGACAGGTTCCCAAGAGACCCAGTACTTC	CASSSPTGSQETQYF	TRBV6-5	NA	NA	15	TRBJ2-5
TGCAGCGTTCGGGCAGACGAGTATTCACCCCTCCACTTT	CSVRADEYSPLHF	TRBV29-1	NA	NA	13	TRBJ1-6
TGTGCCAGCAGCTTAGTCGGCAGGGGGCGAGGAATGAACACTGAAGCTTTCTTT	CASSLVGRGRGMNTEAFF	TRBV7-2	TRBD1	NA	18	TRBJ1-1
TGTGCCAGCAGCATTTCGGGATTCTCTAAGCAGTTCTTC	CASSISGFSKQFF	TRBV7-2	NA	NA	13	TRBJ2-1
TGCGCCAGCAGCCAAGATAACAGCGGGGGAAACATTCAGTACTTC	CASSQDNSGGNIQYF	TRBV4-1	TRBD2	NA	15	TRBJ2-4
TGTGCCAGCAGTGACCCCGGCGGGGGGGCCTCTGAGCAGTTCTTC	CASSDPGGGASEQFF	TRBV25-1	TRBD2	NA	15	TRBJ2-1
TGTGCCAGCTCACCAGGGGAGGGCTACACCTTC	CASSPGEGYTF	TRBV18	NA	few	11	TRBJ1-2
TGTGCCAGCAGGGGGGAGAGGACACCCGCCTTCTTT	CASRGERTPAFF	TRBV7-2	NA	NA	12	TRBJ1-1
TGTGCCAGCAGCTTAGGTCCTCGAGAGACCCAGTACTTC	CASSLGPRETQYF	TRBV7-7	NA	once	13	TRBJ2-5
TGTGCCAGTAGTCCGAGCGTCTCGAGGGACAGAAGTTTTCAGCCCCAGCATTTT	CASSPSVSRDRSFQPQHF	TRBV19	TRBD1	few	18	TRBJ1-5
TGTGCCAGCAGTGAGGCCTCTCGGACTAATTCACCCCTCCACTTT	CASSEASRTNSPLHF	TRBV6-1	NA	NA	15	TRBJ1-6
TGTGCCAGTACCGATGGGCGGGAGGAGACCCAGTACTTC	CASTDGREETQYF	TRBV5-4	TRBD2	NA	13	TRBJ2-5
TGTGCCAGCAGCCCGACAATCAACAATGAGCAGTTCTTC	CASSPTINNEQFF	TRBV7-2	NA	NA	13	TRBJ2-1
TGCAGTGCCCCTGACTATGGCTACACCTTC	CSAPDYGYTF	TRBV20-1	NA	NA	10	TRBJ1-2
TGTGCCAGCAGCTCTGGACATTCGAACACTGAAGCTTTCTTT	CASSSGHSNTEAFF	TRBV7-2	NA	NA	14	TRBJ1-1
TGCGCCAGTGCTAGGAGTAATGAAAAACTGTTTTTT	CASARSNEKLFF	TRBV10-2	NA	few	12	TRBJ1-4
TGTGCCAGCTTACCGGGACACCGAAGCGGAAGGAACACTGAAGCTTTCTTT	CASLPGHRSGRNTEAFF	TRBV7-8	NA	NA	17	TRBJ1-1
TGTGCCAGTAGTAAGACGGTTTCTGAGCAGCCCCAGCATTTT	CASSKTVSEQPQHF	TRBV19	NA	NA	14	TRBJ1-5
TGTGCCAGCAGCTTGGACGACAGGGGGCGCTTTCTTAGCGGTGGCTACACCTTC	CASSLDDRGRFLSGGYTF	TRBV5-6	TRBD1	NA	18	TRBJ1-2
TGTGCCAGCAGCCCTCAGGGTCGTGGTTCACCCCTCCACTTT	CASSPQGRGSPLHF	TRBV28	NA	NA	14	TRBJ1-6
TGTGCCATGCGCAACCCCGGGACAGATAATTCACCCCTCCACTTT	CAMRNPGTDNSPLHF	TRBV6-4	TRBD1	NA	15	TRBJ1-6
TGTGCCAGCAGTTCCGACAGGGCCCTAAGTAGCTACACCTTC	CASSSDRALSSYTF	TRBV5-6	TRBD1	NA	14	TRBJ1-2
TGCGCCAGCAGCCGGATCACGGGTAGGGAGCAGTACTTC	CASSRITGREQYF	TRBV5-1	NA	NA	13	TRBJ2-7
TGCGCCAGCAGCCAAAGGGGGACTAGCGGGGGTTCATACAATGAGCAGTTCTTC	CASSQRGTSGGSYNEQFF	TRBV4-1	TRBD2	NA	18	TRBJ2-1
TGTGCCAGCAGCCGGACAGGGGATGATGGCTACACCTTC	CASSRTGDDGYTF	TRBV2	TRBD1	NA	13	TRBJ1-2
TGTGCCAGCAGTGAAAATTGGAACCCAACTAATGAAAAACTGTTTTTT	CASSENWNPTNEKLFF	TRBV6-1	NA	medium-sized	16	TRBJ1-4
TGTGCCAGCAGCGGGGGGGGACGGGAGGTAGATACGCAGTATTTT	CASSGGGREVDTQYF	TRBV9	TRBD2	NA	15	TRBJ2-3
TGTGCCAGCAGGTCTTCAGCGGCCGGGACTTATGGCTACACCTTC	CASRSSAAGTYGYTF	TRBV6-5	NA	NA	15	TRBJ1-2
TGTGCCTGGAGTGTAAATAGGGGGCCGGCCAGTGAGCAGTTCTTC	CAWSVNRGPASEQFF	TRBV30	TRBD1	NA	15	TRBJ2-1
TGTGCCAGCAGCTTGGAAGGGTTAGCTAACTATGGCTACACCTTC	CASSLEGLANYGYTF	TRBV5-8	NA	NA	15	TRBJ1-2
TGTGCCAGCAGCGAGGGACAGGGGAGGGAGACCCAGTACTTC	CASSEGQGRETQYF	TRBV5-4	TRBD1	few	14	TRBJ2-5
TGCGCCAGCAGCTTGTTGTCGGGCGCCAGCTCTGGGGCCAACGTCCTGACTTTC	CASSLLSGASSGANVLTF	TRBV5-1	NA	once	18	TRBJ2-6
TGCAGCGTTGGCCAAGAGTGGGGAGAGCAGTACTTC	CSVGQEWGEQYF	TRBV29-1	NA	NA	12	TRBJ2-7
TGTGCCAGCAGCTTAGAGGCATTTGAGCAGTACTTC	CASSLEAFEQYF	TRBV7-2	NA	NA	12	TRBJ2-7
TGTGCCAGCAGCCTCCAGGGAATCACAGATACGCAGTATTTT	CASSLQGITDTQYF	TRBV9	NA	NA	14	TRBJ2-3
TGTGCCAGCAGCGAAGCCCGGGGCTACACCTTC	CASSEARGYTF	TRBV7-9	NA	NA	11	TRBJ1-2
TGTGCCAGCAGTGTATTTAGGGGAGGCTACACCTTC	CASSVFRGGYTF	TRBV6-6	NA	NA	12	TRBJ1-2
TGCGCCAGCAGCCCCTCCACAGGGAATAGCAATCAGCCCCAGCATTTT	CASSPSTGNSNQPQHF	TRBV4-1	NA	NA	16	TRBJ1-5
TGTGCCAGCAGACTGACAATTGACGAGCAGTACTTC	CASRLTIDEQYF	TRBV2	NA	NA	12	TRBJ2-7
TGTGCCAGCAGCCCTCCAGGGCAGGGGCCGCGGGGCTACACCTTC	CASSPPGQGPRGYTF	TRBV7-2	NA	NA	15	TRBJ1-2
TGTGCCTGGAGTGGGTGGCAGGGCGGCCCCTACAATGAGCAGTTCTTC	CAWSGWQGGPYNEQFF	TRBV30	NA	NA	16	TRBJ2-1
TGTGCCAGCAGGCACCGCGGGGGGGCACGAGAATTATATCAGTTTAATTCACCCCTCCACTTT	CASRHRGGARELYQFNSPLHF	TRBV21-1	NA	few	21	TRBJ1-6
TGCGCCAGCAGCCAAGATTACGGGGACAACTATGGCTACACCTTC	CASSQDYGDNYGYTF	TRBV4-3	NA	NA	15	TRBJ1-2
TGTGCCAGCAGCCTCAGACAGGGGGCGGGAGAGACCCAGTACTTC	CASSLRQGAGETQYF	TRBV7-7	TRBD1	NA	15	TRBJ2-5
TGTGCCATCAGTGGTGTCGGCAACACCGGGGAGCTGTTTTTT	CAISGVGNTGELFF	TRBV10-3	NA	NA	14	TRBJ2-2
TGTGCCATCAGTGGCGGGTTCTCCGGTGGGGAGACCCAGTACTTC	CAISGGFSGGETQYF	TRBV10-3	NA	NA	15	TRBJ2-5
TGTGCCAGCAGTGACGGCACTCCCTACAATGAGCAGTTCTTC	CASSDGTPYNEQFF	TRBV2	NA	NA	14	TRBJ2-1
TGTGCCAGTAGTATAAACGCGATCGGGAACTATGGCTACACCTTC	CASSINAIGNYGYTF	TRBV19	NA	NA	15	TRBJ1-2